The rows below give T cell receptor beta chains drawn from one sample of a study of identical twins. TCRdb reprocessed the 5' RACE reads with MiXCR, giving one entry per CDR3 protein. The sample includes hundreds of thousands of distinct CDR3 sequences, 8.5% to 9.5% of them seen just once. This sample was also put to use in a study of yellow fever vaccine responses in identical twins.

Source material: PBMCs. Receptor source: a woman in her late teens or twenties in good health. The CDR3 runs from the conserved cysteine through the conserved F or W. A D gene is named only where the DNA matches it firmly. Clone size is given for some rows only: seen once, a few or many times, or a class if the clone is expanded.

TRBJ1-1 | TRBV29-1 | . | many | CSVEERETEAFF | TGCAGCGTTGAAGAAAGGGAGACTGAAGCTTTCTTT
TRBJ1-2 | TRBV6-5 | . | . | CASSYGAGVGYTF | TGTGCCAGCAGTTATGGGGCAGGTGTCGGCTACACCTTC
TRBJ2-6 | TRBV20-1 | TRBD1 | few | CSARTGAGANVLTF | TGCAGTGCTAGAACAGGGGCTGGGGCCAACGTCCTGACTTTC
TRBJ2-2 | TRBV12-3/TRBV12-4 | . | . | CASSLIWGNTGELFF | TGTGCCAGCAGCCTGATATGGGGGAACACCGGGGAGCTGTTTTTT
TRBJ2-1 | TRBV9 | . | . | CASSAPPGAANEQFF | TGTGCCAGCAGCGCCCCCCCCGGGGCGGCCAATGAGCAGTTCTTC
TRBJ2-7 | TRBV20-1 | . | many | CSALPDRPYEQYF | TGCAGTGCTCTACCGGACCGACCCTACGAGCAGTACTTC
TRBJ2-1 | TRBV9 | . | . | CASTPGLQGEQFF | TGTGCCAGCACCCCGGGACTCCAGGGGGAGCAGTTCTTC
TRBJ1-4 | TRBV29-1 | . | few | CSVGSPAEKLFF | TGCAGCGTTGGCAGCCCCGCAGAAAAACTGTTTTTT
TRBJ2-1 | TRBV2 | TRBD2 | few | CASRPTSGGTNEQFF | TGTGCCAGCAGGCCTACTAGCGGGGGTACGAATGAGCAGTTCTTC
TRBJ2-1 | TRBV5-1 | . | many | CASSLVSGSSYNEQFF | TGTGCCAGCAGCTTAGTATCTGGTAGCTCCTACAATGAGCAGTTCTTC
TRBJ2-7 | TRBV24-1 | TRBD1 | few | CATSASTGETEQYF | TGTGCCACCAGTGCATCGACAGGGGAGACCGAGCAGTACTTC
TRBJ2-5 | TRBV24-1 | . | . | CATSESTGQLQETQYF | TGTGCCACCAGTGAAAGCACGGGACAACTCCAAGAGACCCAGTACTTC
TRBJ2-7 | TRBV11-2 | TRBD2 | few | CASSRQILAGDNYEQYF | TGTGCCAGCAGCCGACAAATACTAGCGGGAGACAATTACGAGCAGTACTTC
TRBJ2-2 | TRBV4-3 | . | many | CASSQDARDSSTGELFF | TGCGCCAGCAGCCAAGACGCCCGGGACTCGTCCACCGGGGAGCTGTTTTTT
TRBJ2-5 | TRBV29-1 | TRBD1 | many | CSFTTGTGWGTQYF | TGCAGCTTTACCACCGGGACAGGGTGGGGGACCCAGTACTTC
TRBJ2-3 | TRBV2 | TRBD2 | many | CASSERAAGEGDTQYF | TGTGCCAGCAGTGAGAGGGCTGCGGGAGAAGGAGATACGCAGTATTTT
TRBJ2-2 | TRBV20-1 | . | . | CSARGDANTGELFF | TGCAGTGCTAGAGGAGACGCGAACACCGGGGAGCTGTTTTTT
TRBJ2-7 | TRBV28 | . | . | CASRGMKAALSYEQYF | TGTGCCAGCAGGGGGATGAAAGCGGCCCTCTCCTACGAGCAGTACTTC
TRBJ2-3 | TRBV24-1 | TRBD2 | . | CATSESRTSGEFGTQYF | TGTGCCACCAGTGAATCCAGGACTAGCGGGGAATTTGGTACGCAGTATTTT
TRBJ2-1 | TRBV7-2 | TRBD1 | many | CASSPWDREVSYNEQFF | TGTGCCAGCAGCCCGTGGGACAGGGAGGTCTCCTACAATGAGCAGTTCTTC
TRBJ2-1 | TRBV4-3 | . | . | CASSLYLGQPQGNEQFF | TGCGCCAGCAGCCTATACCTTGGACAGCCCCAGGGGAATGAGCAGTTCTTC
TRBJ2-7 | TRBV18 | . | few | CASSPGGARNEQYF | TGTGCCAGCTCACCAGGGGGGGCGCGGAACGAGCAGTACTTC
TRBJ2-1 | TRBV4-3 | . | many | CASSLDFDNEQFF | TGCGCCAGCAGCCTGGACTTTGACAATGAGCAGTTCTTC
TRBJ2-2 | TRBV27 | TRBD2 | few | CASSLDSGRLVTGELFF | TGTGCCAGCAGTTTGGATAGCGGGAGATTGGTCACCGGGGAGCTGTTTTTT
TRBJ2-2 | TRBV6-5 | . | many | CASRRDTGELFF | TGTGCCAGCAGGAGGGACACCGGGGAGCTGTTTTTT
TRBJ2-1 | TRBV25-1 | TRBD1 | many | CASSGGETGVGNEQFF | TGTGCCAGCAGTGGGGGGGAGACAGGGGTTGGTAATGAGCAGTTCTTC
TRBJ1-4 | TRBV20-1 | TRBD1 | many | CSATGGEVNEKLFF | TGCAGTGCTACAGGGGGCGAGGTTAATGAAAAACTGTTTTTT
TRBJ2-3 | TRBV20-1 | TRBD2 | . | CSASPGTTSTDTQYF | TGCAGTGCTAGCCCCGGGACTACTAGCACAGATACGCAGTATTTT